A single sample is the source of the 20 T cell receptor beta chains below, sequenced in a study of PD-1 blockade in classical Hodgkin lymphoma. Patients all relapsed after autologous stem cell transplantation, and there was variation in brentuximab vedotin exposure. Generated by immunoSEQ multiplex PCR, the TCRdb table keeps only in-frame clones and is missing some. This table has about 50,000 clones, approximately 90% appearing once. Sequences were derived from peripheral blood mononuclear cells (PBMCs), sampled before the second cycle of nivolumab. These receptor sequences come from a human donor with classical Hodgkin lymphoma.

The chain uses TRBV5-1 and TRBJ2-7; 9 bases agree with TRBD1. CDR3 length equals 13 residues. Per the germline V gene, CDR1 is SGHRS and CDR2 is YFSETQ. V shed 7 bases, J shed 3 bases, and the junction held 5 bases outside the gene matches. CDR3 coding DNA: TGCGCCAGCCAAGGGACAGGGCACTACGAGCAGTACTTC. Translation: CASQGTGHYEQYF.

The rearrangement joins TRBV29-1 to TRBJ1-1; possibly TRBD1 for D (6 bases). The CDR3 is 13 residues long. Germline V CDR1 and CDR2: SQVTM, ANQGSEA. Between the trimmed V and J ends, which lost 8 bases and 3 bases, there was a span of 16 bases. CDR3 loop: CSPWGHGDTEAFF. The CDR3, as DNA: TGCAGCCCTTGGGGGCACGGAGACACTGAAGCTTTCTTT. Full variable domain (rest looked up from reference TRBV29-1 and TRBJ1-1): SAVISQKPSRDICQRGTSLTIQCQVDSQVTMMFWYRQQPGQSLTLIATANQGSEATYESGFVIDKFPISRPNLTFSTLTVSNMSPEDSSIYLCSPWGHGDTEAFFGQGTRLTVV.

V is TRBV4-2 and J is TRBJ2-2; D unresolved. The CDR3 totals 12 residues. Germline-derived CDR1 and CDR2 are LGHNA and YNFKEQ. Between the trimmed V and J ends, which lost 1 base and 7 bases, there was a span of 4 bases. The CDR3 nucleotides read TGTGCCAGCAGCCAAGTGGACGGGGAGCTGTTTTTT. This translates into CASSQVDGELFF.

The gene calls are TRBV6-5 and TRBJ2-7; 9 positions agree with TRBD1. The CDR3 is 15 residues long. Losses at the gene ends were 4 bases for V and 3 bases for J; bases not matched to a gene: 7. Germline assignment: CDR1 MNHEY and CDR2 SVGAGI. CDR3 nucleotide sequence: TGTGCCAGCAGTTTCTCCGGGACAGGGTACTACGAGCAGTACTTC. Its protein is CASSFSGTGYYEQYF.

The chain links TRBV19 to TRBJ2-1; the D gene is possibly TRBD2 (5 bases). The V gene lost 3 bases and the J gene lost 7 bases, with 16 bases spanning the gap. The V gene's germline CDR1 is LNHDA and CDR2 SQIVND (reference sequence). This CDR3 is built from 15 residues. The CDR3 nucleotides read TGTGCCAGTAGTATCTCGGGCCCCGGGGATAATGAGCAGTTCTTC. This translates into CASSISGPGDNEQFF.

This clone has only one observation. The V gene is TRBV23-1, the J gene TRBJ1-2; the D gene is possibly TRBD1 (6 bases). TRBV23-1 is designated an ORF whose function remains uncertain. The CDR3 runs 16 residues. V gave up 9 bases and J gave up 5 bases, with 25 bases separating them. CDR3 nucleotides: TGCGCCAGTCGAAAATGGGGAGGTGGGGGCTATTATGGCTACACCTTC. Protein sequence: CASRKWGGGGYYGYTF.

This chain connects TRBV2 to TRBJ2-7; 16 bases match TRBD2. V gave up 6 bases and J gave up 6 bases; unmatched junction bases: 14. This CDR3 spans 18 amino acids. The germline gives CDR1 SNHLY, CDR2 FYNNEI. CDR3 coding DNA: TGTGCCAGCAGAGCGGGACTAGCGGGGGGGCCTTTTATGCTCGAGCAGTACTTC. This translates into CASRAGLAGGPFMLEQYF. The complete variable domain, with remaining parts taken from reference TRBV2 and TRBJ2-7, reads EPEVTQTPSHQVTQMGQEVILRCVPISNHLYFYWYRQILGQKVEFLVSFYNNEISEKSEIFDDQFSVERPDGSNFTLKIRSTKLEDSAMYFCASRAGLAGGPFMLEQYFGPGTRLTVT.

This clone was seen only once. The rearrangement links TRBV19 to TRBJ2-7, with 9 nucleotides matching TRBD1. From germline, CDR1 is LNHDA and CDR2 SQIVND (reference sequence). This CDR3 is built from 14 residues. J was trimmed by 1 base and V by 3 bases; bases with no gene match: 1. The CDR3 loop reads CASSIGTGSYEQYF. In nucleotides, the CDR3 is TGTGCCAGTAGTATCGGGACAGGGTCCTACGAGCAGTACTTC.

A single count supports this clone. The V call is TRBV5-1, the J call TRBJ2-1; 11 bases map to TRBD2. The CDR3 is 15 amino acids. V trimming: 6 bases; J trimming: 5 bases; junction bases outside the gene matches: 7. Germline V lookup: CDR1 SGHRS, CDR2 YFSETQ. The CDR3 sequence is CASTKTSGANNEQFF. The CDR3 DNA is TGCGCCAGCACCAAGACTAGCGGGGCGAACAATGAGCAGTTCTTC.

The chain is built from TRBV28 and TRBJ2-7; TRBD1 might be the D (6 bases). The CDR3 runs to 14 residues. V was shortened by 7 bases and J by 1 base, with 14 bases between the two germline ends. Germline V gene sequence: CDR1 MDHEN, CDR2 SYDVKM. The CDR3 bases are TGTGCCAGCAATGGTGCAGGGGTGTCCTACGAGCAGTACTTC. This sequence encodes CASNGAGVSYEQYF.

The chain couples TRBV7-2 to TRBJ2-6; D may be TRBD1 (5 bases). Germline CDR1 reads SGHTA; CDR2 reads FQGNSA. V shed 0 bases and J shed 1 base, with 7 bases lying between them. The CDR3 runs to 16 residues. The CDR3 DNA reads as TGTGCCAGCAGCTTAGCGGCAGGGTCTGGGGCCAACGTCCTGACTTTC. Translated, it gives CASSLAAGSGANVLTF. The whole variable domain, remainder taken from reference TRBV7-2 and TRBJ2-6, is GAGVSQSPSNKVTEKGKDVELRCDPISGHTALYWYRQSLGQGLEFLIYFQGNSAPDKSGLPSDRFSAERTGGSVSTLTIQRTQQEDSAVYLCASSLAAGSGANVLTFGAGSRLTVL.

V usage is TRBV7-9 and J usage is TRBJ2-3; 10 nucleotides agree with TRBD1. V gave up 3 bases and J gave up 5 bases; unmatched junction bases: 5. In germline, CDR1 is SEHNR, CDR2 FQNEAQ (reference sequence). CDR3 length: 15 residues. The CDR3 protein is CASSFRTGGKDTQYF. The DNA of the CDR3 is TGTGCCAGCAGCTTTCGGACAGGGGGTAAAGATACGCAGTATTTT. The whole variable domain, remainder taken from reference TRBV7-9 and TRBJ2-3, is DTGVSQNPRHKITKRGQNVTFRCDPISEHNRLYWYRQTLGQGPEFLTYFQNEAQLEKSRLLSDRFSAERPKGSFSTLEIQRTEQGDSAMYLCASSFRTGGKDTQYFGPGTRLTVL.

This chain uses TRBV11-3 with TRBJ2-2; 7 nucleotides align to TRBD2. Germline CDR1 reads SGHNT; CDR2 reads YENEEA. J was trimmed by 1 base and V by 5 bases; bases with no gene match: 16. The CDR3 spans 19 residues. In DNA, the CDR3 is TGTGCCAGCAGCACACATCCGGCCGGGAGGCCTTGGAACACCGGGGAGCTGTTTTTT. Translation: CASSTHPAGRPWNTGELFF. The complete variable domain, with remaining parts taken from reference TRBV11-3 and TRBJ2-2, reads EAGVVQSPRYKIIEKKQPVAFWCNPISGHNTLYWYLQNLGQGPELLIRYENEEAVDDSQLPKDRFSAERLKGVDSTLKIQPAELGDSAVYLCASSTHPAGRPWNTGELFFGEGSRLTVL.

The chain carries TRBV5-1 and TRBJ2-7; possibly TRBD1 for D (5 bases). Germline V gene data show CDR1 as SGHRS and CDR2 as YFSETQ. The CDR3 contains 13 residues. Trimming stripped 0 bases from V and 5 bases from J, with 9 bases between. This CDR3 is CASSLAGNDEQYF. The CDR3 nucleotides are TGCGCCAGCAGCTTGGCAGGGAACGACGAGCAGTACTTC.

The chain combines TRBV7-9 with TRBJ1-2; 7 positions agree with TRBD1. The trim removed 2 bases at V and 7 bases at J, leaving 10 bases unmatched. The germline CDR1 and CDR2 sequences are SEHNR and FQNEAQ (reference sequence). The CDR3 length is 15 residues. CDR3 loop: CASSLIRGAGGGYTF. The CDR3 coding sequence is TGTGCCAGCAGCTTAATCCGCGGGGCAGGGGGTGGCTACACCTTC. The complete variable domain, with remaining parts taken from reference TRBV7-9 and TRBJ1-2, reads DTGVSQNPRHKITKRGQNVTFRCDPISEHNRLYWYRQTLGQGPEFLTYFQNEAQLEKSRLLSDRFSAERPKGSFSTLEIQRTEQGDSAMYLCASSLIRGAGGGYTFGSGTRLTVV.

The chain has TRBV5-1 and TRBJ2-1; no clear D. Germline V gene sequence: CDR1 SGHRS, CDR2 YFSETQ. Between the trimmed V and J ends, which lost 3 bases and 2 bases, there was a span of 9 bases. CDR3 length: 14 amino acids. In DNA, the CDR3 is TGCGCCAGCAGCTACAGTGATGCCTACAATGAGCAGTTCTTC. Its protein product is CASSYSDAYNEQFF.

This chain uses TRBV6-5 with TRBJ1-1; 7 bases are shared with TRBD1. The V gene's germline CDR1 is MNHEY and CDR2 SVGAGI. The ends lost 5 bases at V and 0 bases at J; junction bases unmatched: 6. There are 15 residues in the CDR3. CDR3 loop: CASSPQDRMNTEAFF. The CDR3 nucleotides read TGTGCCAGCAGTCCCCAGGACAGGATGAACACTGAAGCTTTCTTT.

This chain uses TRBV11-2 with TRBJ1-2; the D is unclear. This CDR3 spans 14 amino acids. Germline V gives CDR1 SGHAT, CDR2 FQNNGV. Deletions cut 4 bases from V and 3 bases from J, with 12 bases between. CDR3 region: CASSSLKADYGYTF. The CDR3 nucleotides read TGTGCCAGCAGCTCCCTCAAAGCGGACTATGGCTACACCTTC.

CDR3 residues: CASSQSAYGYTF. The CDR3 DNA reads as TGTGCCAGCAGCCAATCCGCCTATGGCTACACCTTC. This chain joins TRBV16 and TRBJ1-2; D not resolved. CDR3 length: 12 residues. The germline V gene encodes CDR1 KGHSY and CDR2 FQNENV. Trimming removed 0 bases from V and 4 bases from J, with 3 bases in between. Looking up the rest from reference TRBV16 and TRBJ1-2 gives the full variable domain: GEEVAQTPKHLVRGEGQKAKLYCAPIKGHSYVFWYQQVLKNEFKFLISFQNENVFDETGMPKERFSAKCLPNSPCSLEIQATKLEDSAVYFCASSQSAYGYTFGSGTRLTVV.

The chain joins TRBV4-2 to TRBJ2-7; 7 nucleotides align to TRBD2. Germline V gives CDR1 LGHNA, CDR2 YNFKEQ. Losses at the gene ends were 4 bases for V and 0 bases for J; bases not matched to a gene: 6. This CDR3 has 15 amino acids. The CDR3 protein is CASSPSGDFSYEQYF. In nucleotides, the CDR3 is TGTGCCAGCAGCCCGAGCGGGGATTTCTCCTACGAGCAGTACTTC.